A few counts support the clone carrying this TCR beta chain. The antigen is not known. The data were taken from a study of CD8 T cells in ankylosing spondylitis. Study-wide points: Peripheral blood held disease-linked clones only at relatively low frequency, and these were CD8+. Among TCR beta sequences, a motif of eight or nine highly homologous variants appeared characteristic of ankylosing spondylitis blood. Some motif variants were previously reported in reactive arthritis synovial fluid and blood. In ankylosing spondylitis patients, matched synovial fluid reportedly showed significant enrichment of disease-linked clones.

The CDR3 consists of 15 residues. V was clipped by 6 bases and J by 0 bases, with 12 bases between them. Each TCR beta library was made by quantitative 5'-RACE that incorporated molecular barcodes. In TCRdb, the 5' RACE reads were re-called with MiXCR into one record per CDR3 protein. The sample includes hundreds of thousands of distinct CDR3 sequences, around 26% seen only once; the top ten take about 0.89%. The TCR originated in a male donor with ankylosing spondylitis. The source material was blood, either unsorted or a sorted T cell fraction (not recorded which). The chain carries TRBV12-3 or TRBV12-4 and TRBJ1-5; D uncertain. This chain's CDR3 is CASSLDRYSNQPQHF. CDR3 coding DNA: TGTGCCAGCAGCCTTGACCGCTATAGCAATCAGCCCCAGCATTTT.